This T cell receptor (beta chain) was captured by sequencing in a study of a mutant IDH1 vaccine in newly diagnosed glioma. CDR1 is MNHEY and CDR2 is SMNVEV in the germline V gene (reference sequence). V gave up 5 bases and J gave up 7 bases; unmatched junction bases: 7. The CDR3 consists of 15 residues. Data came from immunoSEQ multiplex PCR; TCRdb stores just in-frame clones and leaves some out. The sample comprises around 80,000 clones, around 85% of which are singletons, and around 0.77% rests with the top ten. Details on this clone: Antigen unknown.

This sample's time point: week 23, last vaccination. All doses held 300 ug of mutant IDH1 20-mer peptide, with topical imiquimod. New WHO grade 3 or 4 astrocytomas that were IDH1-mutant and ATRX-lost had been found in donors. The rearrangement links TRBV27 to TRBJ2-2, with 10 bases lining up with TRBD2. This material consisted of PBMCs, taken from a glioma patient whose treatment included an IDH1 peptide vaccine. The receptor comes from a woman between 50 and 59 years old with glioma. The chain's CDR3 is CASSLLLAGVGELFF. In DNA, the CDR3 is TGTGCCAGCAGTCTTCTCCTAGCGGGAGTCGGGGAGCTGTTTTTT.